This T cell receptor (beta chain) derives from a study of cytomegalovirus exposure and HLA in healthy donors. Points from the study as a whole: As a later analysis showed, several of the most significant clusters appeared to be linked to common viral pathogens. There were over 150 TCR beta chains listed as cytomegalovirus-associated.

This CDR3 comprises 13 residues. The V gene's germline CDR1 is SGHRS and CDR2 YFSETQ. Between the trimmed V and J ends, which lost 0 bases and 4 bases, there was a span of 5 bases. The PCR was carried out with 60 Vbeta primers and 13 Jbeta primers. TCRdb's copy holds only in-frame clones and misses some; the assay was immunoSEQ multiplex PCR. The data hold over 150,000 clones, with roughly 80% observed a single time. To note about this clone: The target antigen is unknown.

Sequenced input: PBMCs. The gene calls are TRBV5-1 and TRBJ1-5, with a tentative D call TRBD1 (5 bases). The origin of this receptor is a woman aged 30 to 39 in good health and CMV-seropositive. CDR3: CASSLAGNQPQHF. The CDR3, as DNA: TGCGCCAGCAGCTTGGCAGGGAATCAGCCCCAGCATTTT.